Below are 24 T cell receptor beta chains sequenced from a single sample in a study of T cells in tumors after PD-1 blockade. Using immunoSEQ multiplex PCR, the repertoire was profiled, and TCRdb retains in-frame clones only, with some absent. The sample lists some 60,000 clones, roughly 75% seen once, with roughly an eighth in the top ten. The source material was PBMCs, sampled before anti-PD-1 treatment. The receptors here all came from a human donor with basal cell carcinoma.

The V call is TRBV5-6, the J call TRBJ2-7, with 7 bases fitting TRBD2. The CDR3 covers 14 residues. Per germline, CDR1 SGHDT and CDR2 YYEEEE. J gave up 3 bases and V 3 bases, and 6 bases lay outside the gene matches. The CDR3 spells CASSSERGVYEQYF. Here the CDR3 DNA reads TGTGCCAGCAGCTCCGAGCGGGGCGTCTACGAGCAGTACTTC.

J is TRBJ2-7 and V is TRBV2; 8 bases align to TRBD2. After removal of 4 bases from V and 2 bases from J, the junction contained 7 bases not matched to a gene. Germline V gives CDR1 SNHLY, CDR2 FYNNEI. The CDR3 contains 15 residues. CDR3 protein: CASSVVSGETYEQYF. Here the CDR3 DNA reads TGTGCCAGCAGTGTCGTTAGCGGGGAGACCTACGAGCAGTACTTC.

The chain links TRBV4-1 to TRBJ1-2; D remains ambiguous. Germline lookup yields CDR1 MGHRA and CDR2 YSYEKL. The V end lost 9 bases, the J end lost 10 bases, and 15 bases lay between the germline ends. The CDR3 runs 11 residues. CDR3 in amino acids: CARTLQAHYTF. Here the CDR3 DNA reads TGCGCCAGAACTCTCCAAGCACACTACACCTTC.

This chain connects TRBV5-4 to TRBJ2-3, with TRBD1 as a possible D gene (5 bases). The V end lost 4 bases, the J end lost 0 bases, and 12 bases lay between the germline ends. Germline loops: CDR1 SGHNT, CDR2 YYREEE (reference sequence). CDR3 length: 15 amino acids. CDR3 sequence: CASSLTGASTDTQYF. CDR3 nucleotide sequence: TGTGCCAGCAGCCTTACAGGAGCTAGCACAGATACGCAGTATTTT.

J is TRBJ1-2 and V is TRBV5-1; a possible D gene is TRBD1 (5 bases). Per the germline V gene, CDR1 is SGHRS and CDR2 is YFSETQ. This CDR3 has 13 residues. Trimming took off 5 bases at V and 6 bases at J, with 14 bases between the two ends. CDR3 sequence (DNA): TGCGCCAGCAGGTTAAACGGGGGTAATGGCTACACCTTC. Protein sequence: CASRLNGGNGYTF. The full variable domain, with the rest looked up from reference TRBV5-1 and TRBJ1-2, is KAGVTQTPRYLIKTRGQQVTLSCSPISGHRSVSWYQQTPGQGLQFLFEYFSETQRNKGNFPGRFSGRQFSNSRSEMNVSTLELGDSALYLCASRLNGGNGYTFGSGTRLTVV.

The chain carries TRBV6-1 and TRBJ1-2; D may be TRBD1 (5 bases). The V gene lost 0 bases and the J gene lost 10 bases, with 12 bases spanning the gap. Germline V gives CDR1 MNHNS, CDR2 SASEGT. The length of the CDR3 is 13 residues. The CDR3 here is CASSEAGRVDYTF. CDR3 DNA: TGTGCCAGCAGTGAAGCGGGCAGGGTGGACTACACCTTC.

This clone was found a few times. The chain links TRBV30 to TRBJ1-5; possible D gene TRBD1, 6 bases. Per the germline V gene, CDR1 is GTSNPN and CDR2 is SVGIG (reference sequence). The V and J ends lost 4 bases and 7 bases respectively, with 14 bases between them. The CDR3 length is 13 residues. CDR3 sequence: CAWTEVQGQPQHF. In DNA, the CDR3 is TGTGCCTGGACCGAGGTACAGGGACAGCCCCAGCATTTT.

In this sample, this clone turned up a few times. V is TRBV29-1 and J is TRBJ1-2, with D uncertain. Germline V CDR1 and CDR2: SQVTM, ANQGSEA. The CDR3 contains 10 residues. Trimming removed 0 bases at V and 7 bases at J, with 3 bases between. CDR3 bases: TGCAGCGTTGAAGAGGGTGGCTACACCTTC. Translating gives CSVEEGGYTF.

This rearrangement joins TRBV5-1 to TRBJ1-3; D may be TRBD1 (5 bases). Germline V lookup: CDR1 SGHRS, CDR2 YFSETQ. Trimming removed 6 bases at V and 0 bases at J, with 7 bases between. The CDR3 extends over 13 amino acids. The CDR3 here is CASMGHSGNTIYF. The CDR3 bases are TGCGCCAGCATGGGGCACTCTGGAAACACCATATATTTT.

J is TRBJ1-2 and V is TRBV7-3; the D is unclear. V gave up 4 bases and J gave up 4 bases, with 10 bases separating them. Germline CDR1 reads SGHTA; CDR2 reads FQGTGA. CDR3 size: 13 residues. CDR3 protein: CASSSAKGYGYTF. The CDR3 DNA reads as TGTGCCAGCAGCTCCGCGAAGGGCTATGGCTACACCTTC.

The chain is built from TRBV6-1 and TRBJ1-1; D is perhaps TRBD1 (6 bases). CDR3 length: 13 amino acids. Trimming cost V 1 base and J 7 bases, with 10 bases left between them. The germline V gene encodes CDR1 MNHNS and CDR2 SASEGT. The CDR3 here is CASSEVGTREAFF. Here the CDR3 DNA reads TGTGCCAGCAGTGAAGTCGGGACACGTGAAGCTTTCTTT.

The chain carries TRBV29-1 and TRBJ2-3, with 8 positions matching TRBD1. V was pared by 8 bases and J by 7 bases, with 5 bases of the junction left unmatched. The CDR3 consists of 11 residues. The germline V gene encodes CDR1 SQVTM and CDR2 ANQGSEA. The CDR3 loop is CSFDRGNTQYF. CDR3 sequence (DNA): TGCAGCTTCGACAGGGGAAATACGCAGTATTTT.

This chain links TRBV28 with TRBJ2-2; 10 bases fit TRBD1. The CDR3 length is 16 residues. V was pared by 6 bases and J by 7 bases, with 11 bases of the junction left unmatched. Germline V gene sequence: CDR1 MDHEN, CDR2 SYDVKM. The CDR3 loop reads CASSLTGGVRNGELFF. CDR3 in DNA: TGTGCCAGCAGCCTGACAGGGGGCGTGAGGAACGGGGAGCTGTTTTTT.

As DNA, the CDR3 is TGTGCCAGCAGCTTATCGACAGGAACAAGAGGAAACACCATATATTTT. It encodes CASSLSTGTRGNTIYF. V gene TRBV7-9 combines with J gene TRBJ1-3; perhaps TRBD1 as D (6 bases). Trimming left V 2 bases short and J 4 bases short, with 15 bases between. CDR1 SEHNR and CDR2 FQNEAQ come from the germline V gene (reference sequence). This CDR3 is 16 amino acids long.

This rearrangement joins TRBV27 to TRBJ2-3; D unclear. Germline-derived CDR1 and CDR2 are MNHEY and SMNVEV (reference sequence). This CDR3 has 15 residues. Trimming pared 3 bases from V and 0 bases from J, leaving 10 bases between. CDR3 residues: CASSFLRVSTDTQYF. CDR3 bases: TGTGCCAGCAGTTTCTTACGCGTTAGCACAGATACGCAGTATTTT.

V is TRBV7-2 and J is TRBJ1-1, with a possible D match to TRBD1 (5 bases). The germline V gene has CDR1 SGHTA and CDR2 FQGNSA. The CDR3 covers 15 residues. V lost 3 bases and J lost 0, with 11 bases in between. CDR3 region: CASSLGGTVNTEAFF. CDR3 nucleotides: TGTGCCAGCAGCTTGGGGGGGACGGTGAACACTGAAGCTTTCTTT.

V usage is TRBV6-5 and J usage is TRBJ2-5, with 8 bases lining up with TRBD1. Germline-derived CDR1 and CDR2 are MNHEY and SVGAGI. The V and J ends lost 0 bases and 5 bases, in that order; junction bases with no gene match: 8. The CDR3 runs to 16 residues. This CDR3 is CASSYSVTGGLETQYF. CDR3 DNA sequence: TGTGCCAGCAGTTACTCGGTTACAGGGGGTTTGGAGACCCAGTACTTC.

The chain uses TRBV6-5 and TRBJ1-2, with TRBD1 identical over 7 bases. In germline, CDR1 is MNHEY, CDR2 SVGAGI. Losses at the gene ends were 6 bases for V and 6 bases for J; bases not matched to a gene: 10. The CDR3 totals 14 residues. CDR3 in DNA: TGTGCCAGCAGCCTAATGACAGGGTCCAATGGCTACACCTTC. This translates into CASSLMTGSNGYTF.

This chain connects TRBV14 to TRBJ1-6, with unresolved D. The germline V and J ends were trimmed by 1 base and 0 bases, with 10 bases remaining between them. Germline CDR1 SGHDN, CDR2 FVKESK. CDR3 length: 17 residues. CDR3 in amino acids: CASSQGARSSYNSPLHF. CDR3 DNA: TGTGCCAGCAGCCAAGGGGCACGGAGCTCCTATAATTCACCCCTCCACTTT.

The chain links TRBV19 to TRBJ1-4; D perhaps matches TRBD1 (5 bases). The CDR3 loop spans 15 amino acids. Germline V gene lookup returns CDR1 LNHDA and CDR2 SQIVND (reference sequence). The ends were cut back, 5 bases at V and 7 bases at J, with 17 bases in the middle. CDR3: CASSSAMGRGEKLFF. For the CDR3, the DNA is TGTGCCAGTAGTTCCGCAATGGGACGGGGTGAAAAACTGTTTTTT.

The gene calls are TRBV2 and TRBJ2-7, with 13 positions matching TRBD2. Germline V gene sequence: CDR1 SNHLY, CDR2 FYNNEI. With V trimmed by 5 bases and J by 3 bases, 10 bases remained unmatched. The CDR3 loop spans 17 amino acids. CDR3 coding DNA: TGTGCCAGCAGTTCTCGCCGGACTAGCGGGGGCCACTACGAGCAGTACTTC. This gives the protein CASSSRRTSGGHYEQYF. Drawing the rest from reference TRBV2 and TRBJ2-7, the complete variable domain is EPEVTQTPSHQVTQMGQEVILRCVPISNHLYFYWYRQILGQKVEFLVSFYNNEISEKSEIFDDQFSVERPDGSNFTLKIRSTKLEDSAMYFCASSSRRTSGGHYEQYFGPGTRLTVT.

This rearrangement joins TRBV5-1 to TRBJ2-1, with 14 nucleotides matching TRBD2. Per germline, CDR1 SGHRS and CDR2 YFSETQ. The CDR3 has 14 residues. Losses at the gene ends were 4 bases for V and 12 bases for J; bases not matched to a gene: 6. The CDR3 here is CASSLTSGGARQFF. CDR3 nucleotide sequence: TGCGCCAGCAGCCTGACTAGCGGGGGGGCCAGGCAGTTCTTC. The variable domain in full, completed from reference TRBV5-1 and TRBJ2-1, reads KAGVTQTPRYLIKTRGQQVTLSCSPISGHRSVSWYQQTPGQGLQFLFEYFSETQRNKGNFPGRFSGRQFSNSRSEMNVSTLELGDSALYLCASSLTSGGARQFFGPGTRLTVL.

The rearrangement links TRBV5-5 to TRBJ2-2; D unclear. Germline V lookup: CDR1 SGHKS, CDR2 YYEKEE (reference sequence). This CDR3 has 14 amino acids. V lost 0 bases, J lost 8 bases, and 11 bases lay in between. CDR3 protein: CASSLGGARGELFF. The CDR3 coding sequence is TGTGCCAGCAGCTTGGGAGGAGCCCGGGGGGAGCTGTTTTTT.

This chain links TRBV19 with TRBJ1-3; D is undetermined. Trimming shortened V by 3 bases and J by 0 bases, and 12 bases separated the two germline ends. The germline V gene encodes CDR1 LNHDA and CDR2 SQIVND (reference sequence). This CDR3 has 16 amino acids. CDR3 coding DNA: TGTGCCAGTAGTATTTGGGTCACTCTCTCTGGAAACACCATATATTTT. Translated, it gives CASSIWVTLSGNTIYF.